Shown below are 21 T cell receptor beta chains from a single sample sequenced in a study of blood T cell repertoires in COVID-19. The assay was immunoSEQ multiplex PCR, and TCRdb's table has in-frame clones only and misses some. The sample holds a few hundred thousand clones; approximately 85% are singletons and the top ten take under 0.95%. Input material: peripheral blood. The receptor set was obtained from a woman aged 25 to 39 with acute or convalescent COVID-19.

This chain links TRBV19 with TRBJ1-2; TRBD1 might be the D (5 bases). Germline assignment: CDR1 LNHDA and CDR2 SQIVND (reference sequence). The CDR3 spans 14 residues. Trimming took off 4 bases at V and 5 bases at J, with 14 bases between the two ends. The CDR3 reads CASSTNGGEYGYTF. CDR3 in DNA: TGTGCCAGTAGTACAAACGGGGGGGAGTATGGCTACACCTTC.

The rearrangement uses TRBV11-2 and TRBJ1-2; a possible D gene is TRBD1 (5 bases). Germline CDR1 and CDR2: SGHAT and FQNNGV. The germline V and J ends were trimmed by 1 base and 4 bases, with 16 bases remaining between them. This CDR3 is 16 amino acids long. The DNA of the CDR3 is TGTGCCAGCAGCTTAGTGGTTAGCAGGGCGACCTATGGCTACACCTTC. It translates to CASSLVVSRATYGYTF.

The CDR3 bases are TGTGCCAGTAGTCCAAACGACAGGGGGGCTGGGGCCAACGTCCTGACTTTC. Translation: CASSPNDRGAGANVLTF. This chain joins TRBV19 and TRBJ2-6; 9 positions agree with TRBD1. J was trimmed by 2 bases and V by 5 bases; bases with no gene match: 7. CDR1 LNHDA and CDR2 SQIVND come from the germline V gene (reference sequence). This CDR3 is 17 amino acids long.

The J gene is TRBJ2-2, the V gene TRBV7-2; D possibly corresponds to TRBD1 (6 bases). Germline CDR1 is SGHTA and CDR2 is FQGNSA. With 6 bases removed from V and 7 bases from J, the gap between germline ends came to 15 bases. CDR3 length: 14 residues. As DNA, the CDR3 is TGTGCCAGCAGTCAAACCAGACAGGTCGGGGAGCTGTTTTTT. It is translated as CASSQTRQVGELFF.

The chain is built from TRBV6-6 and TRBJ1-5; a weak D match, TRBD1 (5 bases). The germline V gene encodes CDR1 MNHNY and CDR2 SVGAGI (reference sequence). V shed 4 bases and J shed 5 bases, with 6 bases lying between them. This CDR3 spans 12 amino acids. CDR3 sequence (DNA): TGTGCCAGCAGTTTCAGGGATCAGCCCCAGCATTTT. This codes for CASSFRDQPQHF.

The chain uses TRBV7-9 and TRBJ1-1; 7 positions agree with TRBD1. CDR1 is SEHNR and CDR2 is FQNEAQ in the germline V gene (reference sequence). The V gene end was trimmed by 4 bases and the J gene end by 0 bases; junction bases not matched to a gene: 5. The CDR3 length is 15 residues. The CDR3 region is CASSSPGQMNTEAFF. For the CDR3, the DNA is TGTGCCAGCAGCTCACCGGGACAGATGAACACTGAAGCTTTCTTT.

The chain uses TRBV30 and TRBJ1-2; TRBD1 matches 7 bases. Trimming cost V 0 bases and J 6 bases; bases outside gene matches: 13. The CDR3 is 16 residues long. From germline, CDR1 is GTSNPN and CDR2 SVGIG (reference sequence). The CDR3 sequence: CAWSVPGTATRNGYTF. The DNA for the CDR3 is TGTGCCTGGAGTGTACCCGGGACAGCAACTAGAAATGGCTACACCTTC. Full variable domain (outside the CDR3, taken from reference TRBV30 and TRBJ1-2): SQTIHQWPATLVQPVGSPLSLECTVEGTSNPNLYWYRQAAGRGLQLLFYSVGIGQISSEVPQNLSASRPQDRQFILSSKKLLLSDSGFYLCAWSVPGTATRNGYTFGSGTRLTVV.

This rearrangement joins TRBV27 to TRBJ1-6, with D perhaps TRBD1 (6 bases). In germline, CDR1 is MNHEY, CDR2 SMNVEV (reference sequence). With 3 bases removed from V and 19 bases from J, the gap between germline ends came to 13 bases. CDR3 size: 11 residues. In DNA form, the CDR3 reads TGTGCCAGCAGTTTCCTTACAGGGCGTCACTTT. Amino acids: CASSFLTGRHF.

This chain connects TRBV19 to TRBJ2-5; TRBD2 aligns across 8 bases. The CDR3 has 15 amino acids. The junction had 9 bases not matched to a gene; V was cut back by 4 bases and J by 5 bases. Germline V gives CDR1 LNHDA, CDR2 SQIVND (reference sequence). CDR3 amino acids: CASSRTGLVSETQYF. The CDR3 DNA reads TGTGCCAGTAGTAGAACGGGACTAGTATCGGAGACCCAGTACTTC.

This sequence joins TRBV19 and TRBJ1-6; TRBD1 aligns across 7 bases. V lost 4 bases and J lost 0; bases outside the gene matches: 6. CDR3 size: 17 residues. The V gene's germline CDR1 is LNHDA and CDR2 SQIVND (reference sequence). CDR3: CASSTPGDSSYNSPLHF. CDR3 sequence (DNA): TGTGCCAGTAGTACCCCGGGGGACAGCTCCTATAATTCACCCCTCCACTTT.

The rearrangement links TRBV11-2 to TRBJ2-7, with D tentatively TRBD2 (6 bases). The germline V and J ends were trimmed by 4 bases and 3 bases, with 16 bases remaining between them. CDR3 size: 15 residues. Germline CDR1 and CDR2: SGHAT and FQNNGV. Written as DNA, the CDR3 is TGTGCCAGCAGCTCCATCGGGACTGGGGACTACGAGCAGTACTTC. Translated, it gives CASSSIGTGDYEQYF.

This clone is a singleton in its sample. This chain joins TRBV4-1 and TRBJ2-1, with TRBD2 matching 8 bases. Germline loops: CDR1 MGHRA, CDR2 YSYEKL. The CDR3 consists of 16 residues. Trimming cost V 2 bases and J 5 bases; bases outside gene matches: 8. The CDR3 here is CASSQRSAGVDNEQFF. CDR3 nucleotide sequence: TGCGCCAGCAGCCAAAGATCAGCGGGAGTGGACAATGAGCAGTTCTTC.

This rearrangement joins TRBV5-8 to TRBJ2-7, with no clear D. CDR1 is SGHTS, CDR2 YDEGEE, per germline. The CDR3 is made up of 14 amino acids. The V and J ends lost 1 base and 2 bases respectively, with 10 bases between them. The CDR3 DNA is TGTGCCAGCAGCTTGCTTGCGGCGGCCTACGAGCAGTACTTC. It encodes CASSLLAAAYEQYF.

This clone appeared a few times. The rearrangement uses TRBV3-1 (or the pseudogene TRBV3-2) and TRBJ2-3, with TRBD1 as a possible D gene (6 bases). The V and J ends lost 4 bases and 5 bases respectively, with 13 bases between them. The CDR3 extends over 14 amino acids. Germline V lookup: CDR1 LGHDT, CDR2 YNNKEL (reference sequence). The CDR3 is CASSPNGRGDTQYF. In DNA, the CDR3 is TGTGCCAGCAGCCCCAACGGCAGGGGAGATACGCAGTATTTT.

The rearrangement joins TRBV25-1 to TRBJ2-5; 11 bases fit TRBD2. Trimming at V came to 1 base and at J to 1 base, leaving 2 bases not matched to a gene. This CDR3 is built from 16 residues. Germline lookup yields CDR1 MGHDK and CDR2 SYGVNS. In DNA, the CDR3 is TGTGCCAGCAGTGAATGGACTAGCGGGCCCCAAGAGACCCAGTACTTC. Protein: CASSEWTSGPQETQYF.

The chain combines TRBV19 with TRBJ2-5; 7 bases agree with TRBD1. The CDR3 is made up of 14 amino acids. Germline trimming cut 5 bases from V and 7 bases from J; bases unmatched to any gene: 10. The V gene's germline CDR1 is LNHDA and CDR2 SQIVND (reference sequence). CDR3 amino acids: CASSPDRALGTQYF. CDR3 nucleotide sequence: TGTGCCAGTAGTCCAGACAGGGCTCTAGGGACCCAGTACTTC.

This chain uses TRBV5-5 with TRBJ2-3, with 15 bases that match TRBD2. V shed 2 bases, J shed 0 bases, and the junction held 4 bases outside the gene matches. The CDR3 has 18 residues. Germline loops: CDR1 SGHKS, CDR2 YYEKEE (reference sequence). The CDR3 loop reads CASSFGTSGRPSTDTQYF. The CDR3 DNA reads TGTGCCAGCAGCTTTGGGACTAGCGGGAGGCCTAGCACAGATACGCAGTATTTT.

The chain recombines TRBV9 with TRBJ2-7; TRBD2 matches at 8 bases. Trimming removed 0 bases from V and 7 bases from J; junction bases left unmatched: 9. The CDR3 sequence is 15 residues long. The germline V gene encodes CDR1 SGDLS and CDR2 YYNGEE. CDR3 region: CASSVGSGSSGEQYF. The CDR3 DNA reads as TGTGCCAGCAGCGTAGGGAGCGGGAGTTCAGGTGAGCAGTACTTC.

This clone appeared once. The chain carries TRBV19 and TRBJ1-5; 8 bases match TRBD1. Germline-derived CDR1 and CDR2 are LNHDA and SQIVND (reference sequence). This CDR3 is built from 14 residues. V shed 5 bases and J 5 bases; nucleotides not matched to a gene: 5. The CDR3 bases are TGTGCCAGTAGTGGGACAGGTAGTGATCAGCCCCAGCATTTT. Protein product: CASSGTGSDQPQHF. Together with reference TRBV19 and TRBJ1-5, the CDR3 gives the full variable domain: DGGITQSPKYLFRKEGQNVTLSCEQNLNHDAMYWYRQDPGQGLRLIYYSQIVNDFQKGDIAEGYSVSREKKESFPLTVTSAQKNPTAFYLCASSGTGSDQPQHFGDGTRLSIL.

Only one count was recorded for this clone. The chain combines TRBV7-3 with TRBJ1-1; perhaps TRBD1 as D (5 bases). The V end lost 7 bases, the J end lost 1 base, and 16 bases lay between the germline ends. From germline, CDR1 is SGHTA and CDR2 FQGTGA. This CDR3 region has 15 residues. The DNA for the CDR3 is TGTGCCAGCAACGCTCCGACAGCGTCGAACACTGAAGCTTTCTTT. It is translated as CASNAPTASNTEAFF.

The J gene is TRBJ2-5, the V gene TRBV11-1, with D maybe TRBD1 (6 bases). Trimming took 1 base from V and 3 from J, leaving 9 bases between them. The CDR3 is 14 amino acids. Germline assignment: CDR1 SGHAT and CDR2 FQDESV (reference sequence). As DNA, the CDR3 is TGTGCCAGCAGCTTAGTGGGGACAAAAGAGACCCAGTACTTC. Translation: CASSLVGTKETQYF.